Listed here is a single T cell receptor beta chain. This clone was found once. Which antigen it targets is not known. Base-call qualities are not available, and no considerably larger clone is one nucleotide away. Genomic DNA was extracted from sorted cells for sequencing of the TCRbeta CDR3 region. The immunoSEQ Assay was used to sequence the TCRbeta CDR3 regions. TCRdb mirrors the immuneACCESS table, restricted to in-frame sequences. Some clones are absent from its copies; in checked studies, under half trace to an unresolved V gene, and the reason for the others is unknown. The sample profile shows approximately 6,000 clones; around 70% of them were found once. The top ten constitute about 40% of the sample. The data were taken from a study of OX40 agonist ivuxolimab in advanced cancers. Context from the whole study: Ivuxolimab was a fully human IgG2 agonistic monoclonal antibody targeting the costimulatory receptor OX40 (CD134). Intravenous ivuxolimab was administered to patients every 2 weeks at six dose levels: 0.01, 0.1, 0.3, 1.5, 3 and 10 mg/kg. Among the roughly 54 dose-escalation patients, around 20 had hepatocellular carcinoma, roughly 15 melanoma, 9 renal cell carcinoma and 9 head and neck cancer. A male proportion of roughly 80% and a mean age of approximately 61 years, ranging from about 20 to 85, were recorded for the dose-escalation cohort. Prior anti-PD-1, anti-PD-L1 or anti-CTLA-4 therapy was permitted, and checkpoint inhibitors had been received by about two fifths of dose-escalation patients. Partial responses occurred in three dose-escalation patients, of whom one had hepatocellular carcinoma and two had cutaneous melanoma. The point of sequencing TCRbeta in the periphery was to test whether ivuxolimab changed TCR sequence diversity and drove clonal T-cell expansion. The monotherapy dose-escalation portion (N ≈ 50 patients) of the phase I ivuxolimab trial is reported in the paper.

Findings and caveats that apply to the study as a whole: At doses of 0.1 to 3.0 mg/kg, clonal expansion of both CD4+ and CD8+ blood T cells was observed from baseline to week 6. Low levels of normalized T-cell clonal expansion were also seen in some nonresponding patients. The antigen specificity of the peripheral T cells that underwent clonal expansion was not determined. After ivuxolimab, CD8+ T cells had more expanded clones than CD4+ T cells on average. In the 0.1-3.0 mg/kg groups, partial responders had among the lowest normalized peripheral clonal expansion, particularly in CD8+ T cells.

The trial excluded patients who had a history of autoimmune disease or were on systemic immunosuppression. In every dose cohort, peripheral blood was drawn for TCR sequencing at baseline, cycle 4 day 1, and cycle 7 day 1. The samples were taken from a phase I, first-in-human, multicenter, open-label dose-escalation trial of ivuxolimab. The trial enrolled adults with locally advanced or metastatic head and neck squamous cell, hepatocellular, melanoma or renal cell carcinoma. Before TCR sequencing, CD4+ T cells and CD8+ T cells were sorted from peripheral blood as separate populations. The CDR3 spans 17 residues, from the cysteine through the phenylalanine. Only the CDR3 region is kept as DNA, spanning 51 bases read in frame from base 1. Ends trimmed: V by 3 bases, J by 9 bases; bases unmatched to a gene: 15. The germline V gene specifies KGHSH as CDR1 and LQKENI as CDR2.

Recombination connected TRBV18 to TRBJ2-1, with 9 bases matching TRBD1. The receptor comes from an adult with an advanced solid tumor such as melanoma, head and neck, liver or kidney cancer. Sequences were derived from CD4+ or CD8+ T cells sorted from blood, sampled in a trial of the OX40 agonist ivuxolimab. In nucleotides, the sequence is TGTGCCAGCTCACCCGCCTCGGACAGGGGATTAGATAGTGAGCAGTTCTTC. This yields the protein CASSPASDRGLDSEQFF. The CDR3 plus the reference TRBV18 and TRBJ2-1 genes for the other parts give the full variable domain: NAGVMQNPRHLVRRRGQEARLRCSPMKGHSHVYWYRQLPEEGLKFMVYLQKENIIDESGMPKERFSAEFPKEGPSILRIQQVVRGDSAAYFCASSPASDRGLDSEQFFGPGTRLTVL.